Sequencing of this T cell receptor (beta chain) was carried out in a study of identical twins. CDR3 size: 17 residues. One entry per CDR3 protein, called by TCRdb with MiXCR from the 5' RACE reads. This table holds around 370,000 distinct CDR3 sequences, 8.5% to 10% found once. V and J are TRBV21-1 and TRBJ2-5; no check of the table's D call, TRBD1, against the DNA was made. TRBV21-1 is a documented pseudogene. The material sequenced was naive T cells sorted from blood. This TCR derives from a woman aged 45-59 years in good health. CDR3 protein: CASSTLKRRGLRETQYF. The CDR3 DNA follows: TGTGCCAGCAGCACACTAAAGCGGCGGGGGCTTAGAGAGACCCAGTACTTC.